What follows are 32 T cell receptor beta chains derived from one specimen sequenced in a study of tumor and adjacent non-tumor tissue in lung cancer. RNA was extracted from bulk tissue without any cell sorting. Three rounds of nested PCR, following a modified ARM-PCR protocol, produced the TCRbeta library. MiXCR, run by TCRdb on the multiplex PCR reads, gives a single entry per CDR3 protein. The table has under 140,000 distinct CDR3 sequences, about 80% seen once. Sequenced sample: lung tumor tissue. These receptors came from a man aged 65 to 79 with non-small cell lung cancer.

The table lists this clonotype with a few counts. This may arise from a read error, as a much more abundant clone is one base away. V usage is TRBV30 and J usage is TRBJ1-2; D ambiguous. The CDR3 is 11 residues long. From germline, CDR1 is GTSNPN and CDR2 SVGIG (reference sequence). The CDR3 DNA follows: TGTGTCTGGAGTGTAAGGGAGACAAACACCTTC. Its protein product is CVWSVRETNTF.

Concerning this clonotype: The CDR3 carries no conserved terminal phenylalanine or tryptophan, so it likely arises from a read error. The DNA is left out, because the CDR3 cannot be placed on it with certainty; the CDR3 is given as TCRdb lists it. The rearrangement uses TRBV7-8 and TRBJ2-5; the table's D call, TRBD1, was not checked against the DNA. The CDR3 spans 16 residues, counting both ends. The germline V gene encodes CDR1 SGHVS and CDR2 FQNEAQ. The CDR3 here is CASSTGQLGYQETQCL.

This clonotype was seen ten or more times. This chain joins TRBV7-8 and TRBJ2-5, with 8 bases fitting TRBD2. Losses at the gene ends were 3 bases for V and 2 bases for J; bases not matched to a gene: 5. Per germline, CDR1 SGHVS and CDR2 FQNEAQ. The length of the CDR3 is 15 residues. The CDR3 DNA sequence: TGTGCCAGCAGCTTCTTCGGGACTAGACAAGAGACCCAGTACTTC. It is translated as CASSFFGTRQETQYF.

Concerning this clonotype itself: The junction differs from germline at one of its ends, possibly a read error. CDR3 sequence (DNA): TGTGCCACCACCCATTTAGTCAGGGGGCTCAACACTGTAGCTTTCTTC. It is translated as CATTHLVRGLNTVAFF. The genes are TRBV28 and TRBJ1-1; TRBD1 agrees at 8 bases. Germline CDR1 reads MDHEN; CDR2 reads SYDVKM. The CDR3 consists of 16 residues. The complete variable domain, with remaining parts taken from reference TRBV28 and TRBJ1-1, reads DVKVTQSSRYLVKRTGEKVFLECVQDMDHENMFWYRQDPGLGLRLIYFSYDVKMKEKGDIPEGYSVSREKKERFSLILESASTNQTSMYLCATTHLVRGLNTVAFFGQGTRLTVV.

About this clonotype: Germline is not matched at one junction end, which may reflect a read error. This chain uses TRBV6-1 with TRBJ1-2; D may be TRBD1 (6 bases). This CDR3 has 15 residues. Looked up from germline, CDR1 is MNHNS and CDR2 is SASEGT. The CDR3 nucleotides are TGTGCCATCAGCCTGCGGGACAAGTCTAACTATGGCTACACTTTC. Amino acids: CAISLRDKSNYGYTF.

This clonotype appeared once. A junction boundary mismatches the germline segment, possibly from a read error. The CDR3 DNA reads TGTGCCACTGCACCCTTCAACATGGATAATAATTCACCCATCCACTTT. It translates to CATAPFNMDNNSPIHF. The gene calls are TRBV10-3 and TRBJ1-6; D uncertain. The CDR3 runs 16 residues. The germline gives CDR1 ENHRY, CDR2 SYGVKD.

Concerning this clonotype itself: The germline gene is not matched at one end of the junction; a read error may be the cause. The chain is built from TRBV5-6 and TRBJ1-5, with D perhaps matching TRBD1 (5 bases). The CDR3 covers 15 residues. Germline V lookup: CDR1 SGHDT, CDR2 YYEEEE. As DNA, the CDR3 is TGTACCAGCAGCTTGGGCGCGACAGTAGGAGAGCCCCAGCATTTT. Translated, it gives CTSSLGATVGEPQHF.

A note on this clonotype: At one end, the junction sequence differs from germline, possibly due to a read error. The chain has TRBV5-4 and TRBJ2-3; D remains ambiguous. This CDR3 contains 12 residues. Germline V CDR1 and CDR2: SGHNT, YYREEE (reference sequence). The DNA for the CDR3 is TGTGCCAGCAGCCGAATAGGTGGTACGCAGTGTTTT. This encodes CASSRIGGTQCF.

As concerns this clonotype: It is unclear where the CDR3 begins or ends on the DNA, so no DNA is shown, and the CDR3 is as TCRdb lists it. This chain links TRBV11-1 with TRBJ1-2. The CDR3 numbers 12 amino acids, ends counted. Per the germline V gene, CDR1 is SGHAT and CDR2 is FQDESV (reference sequence). CDR3: CANSSYRYGCTF.

Notes on this clonotype: At one end, the junction sequence differs from germline, possibly due to a read error. The chain has TRBV20-1 and TRBJ2-7; D is unresolved. CDR1 and CDR2 (germline): DFQATT, SNEGSKA (reference sequence). The CDR3 consists of 13 residues. CDR3 DNA sequence: TGCGGTGCTAGAAGTCATGCATACTACGAGCAGTACTTC. Translating it yields CGARSHAYYEQYF.

V usage is TRBV5-5 and J usage is TRBJ2-5, with D unclear. The CDR3 extends over 13 amino acids. The germline V and J ends were trimmed by 9 bases and 5 bases, with 17 bases remaining between them. Germline V gene data show CDR1 as SGHKS and CDR2 as YYEKEE (reference sequence). The CDR3 loop is CANTFVSPETQYF. CDR3 DNA sequence: TGTGCCAACACCTTCGTCAGTCCGGAGACCCAGTACTTC.

This chain uses TRBV6-5 with TRBJ2-2; D is possibly TRBD1 or TRBD2 (7 bases each). CDR3 length: 14 residues. CDR1 and CDR2 (germline): MNHEY, SVGAGI. Trimming removed 6 bases at V and 8 bases at J, with 16 bases between. In DNA, the CDR3 is TGTGCCAGCAGCAGCGGGACAGATACAGGGGAGCTGTTTTTT. This encodes CASSSGTDTGELFF.

The chain links TRBV2 to TRBJ1-1, with TRBD1 as a possible D gene (5 bases). The CDR3 loop spans 15 amino acids. Germline loops: CDR1 SNHLY, CDR2 FYNNEI. V dropped 5 bases and J dropped 4 bases, with 17 bases sitting between them. CDR3 protein: CASSPEMGPLTEAFF. The CDR3 bases are TGTGCCAGCAGTCCCGAAATGGGACCCCTCACTGAAGCTTTCTTT.

This rearrangement joins TRBV6-2 or TRBV6-3 to TRBJ2-5; TRBD2 is a possible D gene (5 bases). The V end was cut by 10 bases, the J end by 4 bases, with 19 bases between. Germline CDR1 is MNHEY and CDR2 is SVGEGT. This CDR3 spans 14 amino acids. CDR3 sequence: CATEGVTASETQYF. The CDR3, as DNA: TGTGCCACCGAGGGAGTAACGGCGTCAGAGACCCAGTACTTC.

The chain recombines TRBV12-3 or TRBV12-4 with TRBJ2-1, with D maybe TRBD2 (5 bases). This CDR3 is 13 amino acids long. CDR3 protein: CACSLVEGNEQFF. The CDR3 nucleotides read TGTGCTTGCAGTTTAGTAGAGGGTAATGAGCAGTTCTTC.

On this clonotype: The junction does not match germline at one end; this may be a read error. V is TRBV5-6 and J is TRBJ2-7; 8 positions agree with TRBD1. This CDR3 is built from 16 residues. Germline values: CDR1 SGHDT, CDR2 YYEEEE. The chain's CDR3 is CASSSVVRDRIHEQYF. The DNA of the CDR3 is TGTGCCAGCAGCTCCGTTGTCCGGGACAGGATTCACGAGCAGTATTTC.

In regard to this clonotype: It is likely a read error, because the conserved phenylalanine at the end of the CDR3 is missing. Written as DNA, the CDR3 is TGTACCAGCAACCCGGACATCACGAACACTGAAGCTTTCTAT. Protein: CTSNPDITNTEAFY. The V call is TRBV5-5, the J call TRBJ1-1; D possibly corresponds to TRBD1 (5 bases). The CDR3 has 14 residues. The V gene's germline CDR1 is SGHKS and CDR2 YYEKEE (reference sequence).

This chain connects TRBV5-4 to TRBJ1-2, with 7 bases aligning to TRBD1. V shed 9 bases, J shed 8 bases, and the junction held 16 bases outside the gene matches. CDR3 length: 14 residues. The V gene's germline CDR1 is SGHNT and CDR2 YYREEE (reference sequence). CDR3 loop: CANSGENRGEGYTF. CDR3 sequence (DNA): TGTGCCAACAGTGGAGAAAACAGGGGTGAAGGCTACACCTTC.

Note on this clonotype: One end of the junction varies from germline; a read error may be responsible. The V call is TRBV5-4, the J call TRBJ2-5; weak D call: TRBD1 (5 bases). The CDR3 loop spans 14 amino acids. Germline assignment: CDR1 SGHNT and CDR2 YYREEE (reference sequence). The chain's CDR3 is CASCLRQGQETQYF. The DNA for the CDR3 is TGTGCCAGCTGCTTGAGGCAGGGTCAAGAGACTCAGTACTTC. The whole variable domain, filled in from reference TRBV5-4 and TRBJ2-5, reads ETGVTQSPTHLIKTRGQQVTLRCSSQSGHNTVSWYQQALGQGPQFIFQYYREEENGRGNFPPRFSGLQFPNYSSELNVNALELDDSALYLCASCLRQGQETQYFGPGTRLLVL.

With regard to this clonotype: Compared with germline, one end of the junction differs, possibly owing to a read error. This sequence joins TRBV13 and TRBJ2-3; TRBD2 aligns across 11 bases. Germline V gives CDR1 PRHDT, CDR2 FYEKMQ (reference sequence). The CDR3 contains 15 residues. This chain's CDR3 is CASSRGTSGTNTHYF. CDR3 nucleotide sequence: TGCGCCAGCAGCCGTGGGACTAGCGGCACAAATACGCATTATTTT. Drawing the rest from reference TRBV13 and TRBJ2-3, the complete variable domain is AAGVIQSPRHLIKEKRETATLKCYPIPRHDTVYWYQQGPGQDPQFLISFYEKMQSDKGSIPDRFSAQQFSDYHSELNMSSLELGDSALYFCASSRGTSGTNTHYFGPGTRLTVL.

Notes on this clonotype: The final CDR3 position lacks the conserved phenylalanine or tryptophan, pointing to a likely read error. This rearrangement joins TRBV5-6 to TRBJ2-5; 9 nucleotides agree with TRBD1. This CDR3 is 17 amino acids long. Germline CDR1 is SGHDT and CDR2 is YYEEEE. CDR3 sequence: CGSSLLQGATLGETQYL. CDR3 DNA sequence: TGTGGCAGCAGCTTGTTACAGGGGGCTACCCTCGGGGAGACCCAGTACCTC.

This clonotype was seen at least ten times. The V and J genes are TRBV7-9 and TRBJ1-6; D ambiguous. Germline V gene sequence: CDR1 SEHNR, CDR2 FQNEAQ (reference sequence). Trimming stripped 5 bases from V and 6 bases from J, with 14 bases between. CDR3 length: 15 amino acids. The DNA for the CDR3 is TGTGCCAGCAGCCAACTCCGGGCCGCTAATTCACCCCTCCACTTT. Protein: CASSQLRAANSPLHF. The variable domain in full, completed from reference TRBV7-9 and TRBJ1-6, reads DTGVSQNPRHKITKRGQNVTFRCDPISEHNRLYWYRQTLGQGPEFLTYFQNEAQLEKSRLLSDRFSAERPKGSFSTLEIQRTEQGDSAMYLCASSQLRAANSPLHFGNGTRLTVT.

This clonotype appeared once. An end of the junction does not agree with germline; a read error may underlie this. This chain connects TRBV5-6 to TRBJ2-1; D unresolved. The CDR3 is 14 residues long. Germline CDR1 is SGHDT and CDR2 is YYEEEE. Here the CDR3 DNA reads TGTACCAGCAGCTTTTTGACAATGGGCAATGAGCAGTTATTC. Its protein is CTSSFLTMGNEQLF.

This chain joins TRBV6-5 and TRBJ2-1; TRBD2 aligns across 11 bases. The germline gives CDR1 MNHEY, CDR2 SVGAGI. This CDR3 contains 15 residues. V was pared by 2 bases and J by 15 bases, with 12 bases of the junction left unmatched. CDR3: CASSYLGGSGRGTFF. The CDR3 DNA reads as TGTGCCAGCAGTTACCTTGGCGGTAGCGGGAGGGGGACGTTCTTC.

The J gene is TRBJ2-7, the V gene TRBV4-2; no clear D. Germline CDR1 is LGHNA and CDR2 is YNFKEQ. The V and J ends lost 1 base and 3 bases respectively, with 10 bases between them. This CDR3 region has 14 residues. DNA for the CDR3: TGTGCCAGCAGCCAAGGACAATGTTTCTACGAGCAGTACTTC. Protein: CASSQGQCFYEQYF.

As to this clonotype: This may arise from a read error, as a much more abundant clone is one base away. The gene calls are TRBV6-4 and TRBJ2-2; D call uncertain. This CDR3 spans 14 amino acids. Germline lookup yields CDR1 MRHNA and CDR2 SNTAGT. The CDR3 DNA follows: TGTGCCATCAGTGAGGCCCCCGGTACCGGGGAGCTGTTTTTT. It translates to CAISEAPGTGELFF.

The V call is TRBV11-3, the J call TRBJ2-7; maybe TRBD2 (5 bases). Germline V gives CDR1 SGHNT, CDR2 YENEEA. This CDR3 region has 14 residues. The CDR3 is CTSSLDGMLGEQYF. The CDR3 nucleotides are TGTACAAGCAGCTTGGACGGGATGCTAGGGGAGCAGTACTTC.

This clonotype was recorded at least ten times. The J gene is TRBJ2-1, the V gene TRBV25-1; D is ambiguous. Looked up from germline, CDR1 is MGHDK and CDR2 is SYGVNS. CDR3 length: 11 residues. V lost 6 bases to trimming and J lost 10 bases, with 10 bases between them. CDR3 amino acids: CASRGFREQFF. CDR3 in DNA: TGTGCCAGCAGGGGCTTTAGGGAGCAGTTCTTC. Full variable domain (remainder filled in from reference TRBV25-1 and TRBJ2-1): EADIYQTPRYLVIGTGKKITLECSQTMGHDKMYWYQQDPGMELHLIHYSYGVNSTEKGDLSSESTVSRIRTEHFPLTLESARPSHTSQYLCASRGFREQFFGPGTRLTVL.

V usage is TRBV12-3 or TRBV12-4 and J usage is TRBJ2-1, with D perhaps TRBD1 (5 bases). The CDR3 is made up of 16 amino acids. Deletions cut 5 bases from V and 9 bases from J, with 23 bases between. This CDR3 reads CASSTATGISHIEQFF. CDR3 in DNA: TGTGCCAGCAGTACCGCAACAGGTATCTCCCACATTGAGCAGTTCTTC.

This clonotype occurred many times. The chain links TRBV28 to TRBJ2-3, with D unclear. The germline V gene has CDR1 MDHEN and CDR2 SYDVKM. V lost 5 bases and J 1 base, leaving 10 bases between the germline ends. This CDR3 comprises 14 residues. The CDR3: CASSPPVGTDTQYF. The CDR3, as DNA: TGTGCCAGCAGTCCACCCGTCGGCACAGATACGCAGTATTTT.

The chain uses TRBV4-2 and TRBJ2-2; TRBD1 is a possible D gene (5 bases). The CDR3 is 15 residues long. V lost 4 bases to trimming and J lost 8 bases, with 17 bases between them. Germline assignment: CDR1 LGHNA and CDR2 YNFKEQ. CDR3 nucleotide sequence: TGTGCCAGCAGCCCAAATCAGGGTCCCACAGGGGAGCTGTTTTTT. It translates to CASSPNQGPTGELFF.

The chain employs TRBV6-5 and TRBJ1-2; 8 nucleotides align to TRBD1. Germline values: CDR1 MNHEY, CDR2 SVGAGI. Germline trimming cut 6 bases from V and 3 bases from J; bases unmatched to any gene: 15. The CDR3 has 17 residues. CDR3 DNA: TGTGCCAGCAGACCTTCGACCAGGGGGCGAGATTACTATGGCTACACCTTC. It yields the protein CASRPSTRGRDYYGYTF.